Below are 17 T cell receptor beta chains sequenced from a single sample in a study of blood T cell repertoires in COVID-19. The protocol was immunoSEQ multiplex PCR, while the TCRdb copy is restricted to in-frame clones and leaves out a portion. The sample includes about 260,000 clones, around 89% seen only once; the top ten take more than 1%. Input material: PBMCs or T cells enriched from blood (not recorded which). The source is a woman aged 40 to 55 with acute COVID-19.

This chain joins TRBV6-1 and TRBJ1-1; D gene ambiguous. The length of the CDR3 is 11 residues. V lost 1 base and J 11 bases, leaving 8 bases between the germline ends. From germline, CDR1 is MNHNS and CDR2 SASEGT. The CDR3 here is CASSEGVEAFF. CDR3 nucleotide sequence: TGTGCCAGCAGTGAAGGGGTGGAGGCTTTCTTT.

The chain couples TRBV4-1 to TRBJ1-2, with a weak D call TRBD1 (6 bases). The CDR3 runs 19 residues. V was cut by 1 base and J by 7 bases, with 28 bases left in between. The germline CDR1 and CDR2 sequences are MGHRA and YSYEKL. This chain's CDR3 is CASSQVGRRTRTAFRGYTF. The DNA for the CDR3 is TGCGCCAGCAGCCAAGTTGGTAGACGAACCCGGACAGCTTTTCGTGGCTACACCTTC.

The genes are TRBV30 and TRBJ2-6, with D hard to call. Germline V lookup: CDR1 GTSNPN, CDR2 SVGIG (reference sequence). The length of the CDR3 is 13 residues. Trimming took 7 bases from V and 3 from J, leaving 10 bases between them. DNA of the CDR3: TGTGCCTCGACTCCTTTTGGGGCCAACGTCCTGACTTTC. It specifies CASTPFGANVLTF.

The gene calls are TRBV19 and TRBJ2-5; 12 bases align to TRBD1. Trimming removed 3 bases from V and 5 bases from J; junction bases left unmatched: 7. Germline V gene data show CDR1 as LNHDA and CDR2 as SQIVND (reference sequence). The CDR3 runs to 16 residues. The CDR3: CASSMLRDRGLETQYF. In DNA form, the CDR3 reads TGTGCCAGTAGTATGCTCCGGGACAGGGGGCTGGAGACCCAGTACTTC.

This clone is a singleton in its sample. The chain couples TRBV7-9 to TRBJ1-1; D gene ambiguous. The V and J ends lost 4 bases and 6 bases respectively, with 9 bases between them. The germline V gene encodes CDR1 SEHNR and CDR2 FQNEAQ (reference sequence). The CDR3 contains 12 residues. In DNA, the CDR3 is TGTGCCAGCAGCTACCTCAGTCCTGAAGCTTTCTTT. Its protein is CASSYLSPEAFF.

This clone has more than one count but fewer than ten. This chain joins TRBV12-5 and TRBJ2-1; 8 bases agree with TRBD2. Germline CDR1 reads LGHNT; CDR2 reads FRNRAP. V shed 6 bases and J 4 bases; nucleotides not matched to a gene: 5. This CDR3 spans 14 amino acids. Written as DNA, the CDR3 is TGTGCTAGTGGGGGAACGGGAGGGTACAATGAGCAGTTCTTC. It yields the protein CASGGTGGYNEQFF. Full variable domain (outside the CDR3, taken from reference TRBV12-5 and TRBJ2-1): DARVTQTPRHKVTEMGQEVTMRCQPILGHNTVFWYRQTMMQGLELLAYFRNRAPLDDSGMPKDRFSAEMPDATLATLKIQPSEPRDSAVYFCASGGTGGYNEQFFGPGTRLTVL.

The CDR3: CASSYVGQGIYEQYF. The DNA for the CDR3 is TGTGCCAGCAGTTACGTGGGACAGGGGATCTACGAGCAGTACTTC. V is TRBV6-5 and J is TRBJ2-7, with 10 bases aligning to TRBD1. CDR1 is MNHEY, CDR2 SVGAGI, per germline. This CDR3 is built from 15 residues. With V trimmed by 2 bases and J by 3 bases, 4 bases remained unmatched.

The rearrangement links TRBV5-4 to TRBJ2-5; 14 bases align to TRBD2. The germline V gene encodes CDR1 SGHNT and CDR2 YYREEE (reference sequence). The CDR3 runs to 16 residues. V was pared by 4 bases and J by 2 bases, with 4 bases of the junction left unmatched. The CDR3 is CASSRGLAGEQETQYF. DNA for the CDR3: TGTGCCAGCAGCCGGGGACTAGCGGGAGAACAAGAGACCCAGTACTTC.

This clone is a singleton in its sample. The CDR3: CASSPRGGAHTEAFF. Written as DNA, the CDR3 is TGTGCCAGCAGCCCACGGGGGGGCGCGCACACTGAAGCTTTCTTT. V usage is TRBV27 and J usage is TRBJ1-1; D might be TRBD1 (6 bases). Germline V lookup: CDR1 MNHEY, CDR2 SMNVEV (reference sequence). The CDR3 covers 15 residues. V lost 6 bases and J lost 3, with 17 bases in between.

The chain has TRBV28 and TRBJ1-6, with 7 bases matching TRBD1. Germline V lookup: CDR1 MDHEN, CDR2 SYDVKM. The CDR3 runs 19 residues. The junction had 17 bases not matched to a gene; V was cut back by 4 bases and J by 5 bases. The CDR3 loop reads CASSSSGQPADWNNSPLHF. CDR3 coding DNA: TGTGCCAGCAGTTCATCGGGACAGCCGGCAGACTGGAATAATTCACCCCTCCACTTT.

The CDR3 DNA follows: TGTGCCAGCAGGTATCCAGGGGGCAATGGCTACACCTTC. The encoded protein is CASRYPGGNGYTF. The V and J genes are TRBV25-1 and TRBJ1-2, with 8 bases fitting TRBD1. The germline CDR1 and CDR2 sequences are MGHDK and SYGVNS. This CDR3 region has 13 residues. V was pared by 6 bases and J by 6 bases, with 6 bases of the junction left unmatched.

This sequence joins TRBV19 and TRBJ1-5, with D perhaps TRBD1 (6 bases). Germline lookup yields CDR1 LNHDA and CDR2 SQIVND (reference sequence). The CDR3 is 17 residues long. Trimming cost V 1 base and J 0 bases, with 13 bases left between them. The CDR3 sequence is CASSIGQETYSNQPQHF. The CDR3 nucleotides read TGTGCCAGTAGTATAGGACAGGAGACTTATAGCAATCAGCCCCAGCATTTT.

The CDR3 sequence: CASGGMGQAYGYTF. The CDR3 bases are TGCGCCAGCGGGGGTATGGGACAGGCTTATGGCTACACCTTC. The chain is built from TRBV10-2 and TRBJ1-2, with 8 bases lining up with TRBD1. J lost 5 bases, V lost 8 bases, and 10 bases had no gene match. Germline CDR1 WSHSY, CDR2 SAAADI. The CDR3 spans 14 residues.

The chain employs TRBV28 and TRBJ1-4; no clear D gene. In germline, CDR1 is MDHEN, CDR2 SYDVKM. CDR3 length: 13 amino acids. Trimming shortened V by 9 bases and J by 4 bases, and 12 bases separated the two germline ends. CDR3: CASGESHNEKLFF. The CDR3 nucleotides are TGTGCCAGTGGAGAGAGCCATAATGAAAAACTGTTTTTT.

The rearrangement links TRBV27 to TRBJ1-1, with D possibly being TRBD1 (6 bases). Per the germline V gene, CDR1 is MNHEY and CDR2 is SMNVEV (reference sequence). V lost 5 bases and J lost 0, with 13 bases in between. The CDR3 consists of 15 residues. DNA of the CDR3: TGTGCCAGCAGTCTGAACAGGGCCATGAACACTGAAGCTTTCTTT. It is translated as CASSLNRAMNTEAFF.

The V call is TRBV2, the J call TRBJ2-5; D may be TRBD1 (6 bases). Germline V gene sequence: CDR1 SNHLY, CDR2 FYNNEI. The CDR3 consists of 17 residues. V was pared by 0 bases and J by 4 bases, with 18 bases between. Here the CDR3 reads CASSEAPFVRGGETQYF. CDR3 bases: TGTGCCAGCAGTGAAGCGCCGTTTGTCAGGGGCGGAGAGACCCAGTACTTC.

The CDR3 sequence is CASSLLGQGAGGYTF. CDR3 bases: TGTGCCAGCAGCTTACTAGGCCAGGGGGCGGGCGGCTACACCTTC. V gene TRBV7-8 combines with J gene TRBJ1-2; 8 nucleotides match TRBD1. The CDR3 extends over 15 amino acids. Germline values: CDR1 SGHVS, CDR2 FQNEAQ. With V trimmed by 2 bases and J by 8 bases, 10 bases remained unmatched.